These 28 T cell receptor beta chains came from one sample sequenced in a study of blood T cell repertoires in COVID-19. Sequencing was performed with immunoSEQ multiplex PCR; in TCRdb, only in-frame clones are kept and a portion is missing. The sample lists 100,000 to 150,000 clones; around nine tenths were seen once. The specimen sequenced was peripheral blood. The receptors shown here come from a man aged 60-69 years with COVID-19, enrolled during active disease.

This chain's CDR3 is CASSPRGYGYTF. As DNA, the CDR3 is TGTGCCAGCAGCCCCAGGGGTTATGGCTACACCTTC. The chain has TRBV5-4 and TRBJ1-2; maybe TRBD1 (6 bases). Trimming pared 4 bases from V and 5 bases from J, leaving 9 bases between. Germline V gene lookup returns CDR1 SGHNT and CDR2 YYREEE (reference sequence). This CDR3 has 12 amino acids.

Here the CDR3 DNA reads TGTGCCAGCTCGCAGGGATCCTACGAGCAGTACTTC. This gives the protein CASSQGSYEQYF. V and J are TRBV6-5 and TRBJ2-7; TRBD1 might be the D (5 bases). This CDR3 contains 12 residues. Trimming removed 8 bases from V and 1 base from J, with 9 bases in between. CDR1 and CDR2 (germline): MNHEY, SVGAGI.

This chain uses TRBV5-4 with TRBJ1-6; 10 bases line up with TRBD1. The CDR3 totals 17 residues. The V gene's germline CDR1 is SGHNT and CDR2 YYREEE (reference sequence). The ends lost 4 bases at V and 7 bases at J; junction bases unmatched: 11. CDR3 bases: TGTGCCAGCAGCCTACCCGGGACAGGGGCACTAAATTCACCCCTCCACTTT. Its translation is CASSLPGTGALNSPLHF. Full variable domain (remainder filled in from reference TRBV5-4 and TRBJ1-6): ETGVTQSPTHLIKTRGQQVTLRCSSQSGHNTVSWYQQALGQGPQFIFQYYREEENGRGNFPPRFSGLQFPNYSSELNVNALELDDSALYLCASSLPGTGALNSPLHFGNGTRLTVT.

The genes are TRBV11-2 and TRBJ1-3; D is perhaps TRBD1 (6 bases). Germline-derived CDR1 and CDR2 are SGHAT and FQNNGV. V dropped 6 bases and J dropped 1 base, with 7 bases sitting between them. The CDR3 covers 13 residues. CDR3 protein: CASRQGSGNTIYF. In DNA, the CDR3 is TGTGCCAGCAGACAGGGTTCTGGAAACACCATATATTTT.

The chain carries TRBV7-5 and TRBJ2-7; the tabulated D call, TRBD1, remains unverified against the DNA. TRBV7-5 is assigned pseudogene status. There are 16 residues in the CDR3. The CDR3 coding sequence is TGTGCCAGAAGCCCTTCCTGGACAGGGGGATTGGGGGAGCAGTACTTC. Protein product: CARSPSWTGGLGEQYF.

The chain links TRBV19 to TRBJ1-2, with D possibly being TRBD1 (5 bases). The ends were cut back, 5 bases at V and 0 bases at J, with 13 bases in the middle. The germline V gene has CDR1 LNHDA and CDR2 SQIVND (reference sequence). This CDR3 spans 15 amino acids. CDR3 loop: CASSAPREANYGYTF. CDR3 bases: TGTGCCAGTAGTGCCCCCAGGGAGGCTAACTATGGCTACACCTTC.

The rearrangement links TRBV6-5 to TRBJ1-2; 7 nucleotides line up with TRBD1. V lost 10 bases and J lost 2; bases outside the gene matches: 13. This CDR3 spans 15 amino acids. Germline V gives CDR1 MNHEY, CDR2 SVGAGI. The DNA for the CDR3 is TGTGCCACCGCGGTCGGGGACAGTTCGAACTATGGCTACACCTTC. It codes for CATAVGDSSNYGYTF.

The chain has TRBV10-3 and TRBJ1-1; tentative D call: TRBD1 (5 bases). CDR1 is ENHRY and CDR2 is SYGVKD in the germline V gene. Trimming stripped 10 bases from V and 4 bases from J, with 16 bases between. The CDR3 runs 13 residues. CDR3 in DNA: TGTGCCACCCTTGCGGGGGAGGGCACTGAAGCTTTCTTT. Amino acid sequence: CATLAGEGTEAFF.

The sample holds one count of this clone. The V and J genes are TRBV6-5 and TRBJ1-1, with 7 bases aligning to TRBD1. The CDR3 contains 13 residues. The germline V gene has CDR1 MNHEY and CDR2 SVGAGI. V was clipped by 6 bases and J by 1 base; unmatched bases: 2. The CDR3 spells CASRGTANTEAFF. The CDR3 DNA reads TGTGCCAGCAGAGGGACAGCGAACACTGAAGCTTTCTTT.

This chain joins TRBV19 and TRBJ2-1; 8 bases map to TRBD2. The germline V gene encodes CDR1 LNHDA and CDR2 SQIVND (reference sequence). This CDR3 has 14 amino acids. The J segment lost 5 bases and the V segment lost 6 bases, leaving 6 bases of the junction unmatched. This CDR3 reads CASSRSGSHNEQFF. CDR3 nucleotide sequence: TGTGCCAGTAGCCGGAGCGGGAGCCACAATGAGCAGTTCTTC.

The chain uses TRBV29-1 and TRBJ1-2; D may be TRBD1 (5 bases). CDR1 is SQVTM and CDR2 is ANQGSEA in the germline V gene. This CDR3 has 15 residues. V lost 0 bases and J lost 4, with 15 bases in between. As DNA, the CDR3 is TGCAGCGTTGAAGATCCGGGAGGGAGGGGCTATGGCTACACCTTC. As protein: CSVEDPGGRGYGYTF.

The CDR3 spells CASSDRAPGTGELFF. The CDR3 region has the DNA TGTGCCAGCAGCGACCGAGCCCCGGGGACCGGGGAGCTGTTTTTT. The chain employs TRBV9 and TRBJ2-2; maybe TRBD2 (5 bases). The ends were cut back, 3 bases at V and 5 bases at J, with 14 bases in the middle. The CDR3 runs 15 residues. Germline CDR1 and CDR2: SGDLS and YYNGEE.

The chain recombines TRBV5-1 with TRBJ1-6; perhaps TRBD1 as D (5 bases). This CDR3 is 15 amino acids long. Germline CDR1 SGHRS, CDR2 YFSETQ. Trimming left V 0 bases short and J 7 bases short, with 11 bases between. The CDR3 DNA reads as TGCGCCAGCAGCTTGGGGGGCTCGATAAATTCACCCCTCCACTTT. It encodes CASSLGGSINSPLHF.

The gene calls are TRBV3-1 (or the pseudogene TRBV3-2) and TRBJ2-5; TRBD1 aligns across 7 bases. The CDR3 has 15 residues. Germline V gene data show CDR1 as LGHDT and CDR2 as YNNKEL (reference sequence). The ends lost 0 bases at V and 5 bases at J; junction bases unmatched: 6. CDR3 bases: TGTGCCAGCAGCCAAGACCCCCCCAGGGGGGAGACCCAGTACTTC. This codes for CASSQDPPRGETQYF.

CDR3 nucleotide sequence: TGTGCCAGCAGTGAATCGTCGGGAGGCTACACCTTC. It yields the protein CASSESSGGYTF. The chain carries TRBV2 and TRBJ1-2; D is undetermined. The CDR3 runs 12 residues. Germline loops: CDR1 SNHLY, CDR2 FYNNEI. V shed 2 bases and J shed 8 bases, with 9 bases lying between them.

The rearrangement links TRBV13 to TRBJ1-2, with 8 bases fitting TRBD1. J gave up 7 bases and V 5 bases, and 9 bases lay outside the gene matches. This CDR3 has 14 residues. Germline V CDR1 and CDR2: PRHDT, FYEKMQ (reference sequence). CDR3 sequence: CASSPGQGMRGYTF. The CDR3 nucleotides are TGTGCCAGCAGCCCCGGACAGGGAATGCGTGGCTACACCTTC.

This chain links TRBV30 with TRBJ1-3; D may be TRBD1 (5 bases). Trimming took 1 base from V and 6 from J, leaving 10 bases between them. Looked up from germline, CDR1 is GTSNPN and CDR2 is SVGIG (reference sequence). CDR3 size: 13 residues. The CDR3 bases are TGTGCCTGGAGTGAAGACAGCCTAAACACCATATATTTT. Translating it yields CAWSEDSLNTIYF.

The V call is TRBV25-1, the J call TRBJ1-1; 8 bases align to TRBD1. CDR1 MGHDK and CDR2 SYGVNS come from the germline V gene. The CDR3 contains 16 residues. Trimming cost V 2 bases and J 1 base; bases outside gene matches: 6. The CDR3 spells CASSEPGQGPNTEAFF. CDR3 nucleotides: TGTGCCAGCAGTGAACCCGGACAGGGCCCGAACACTGAAGCTTTCTTT.

The genes are TRBV28 and TRBJ2-7; 9 bases map to TRBD1. CDR3 length: 14 residues. CDR1 and CDR2 (germline): MDHEN, SYDVKM. Trimming at V came to 5 bases and at J to 3 bases, leaving 5 bases not matched to a gene. The CDR3: CASSPGTGIYEQYF. The DNA for the CDR3 is TGTGCCAGCAGTCCCGGGACAGGGATCTACGAGCAGTACTTC.

The table lists this clone with a count of one. The rearrangement uses TRBV7-2 and TRBJ2-7, with TRBD1 matching over 7 bases. Germline CDR1 reads SGHTA; CDR2 reads FQGNSA. The CDR3 spans 14 residues. The trim removed 5 bases at V and 1 base at J, leaving 5 bases unmatched. CDR3 in DNA: TGTGCCAGCAGCCCTTGGACAGGTTCCTACGAGCAGTACTTC. Translation: CASSPWTGSYEQYF.

V gene TRBV7-9 combines with J gene TRBJ2-3; 10 positions agree with TRBD2. This CDR3 has 17 amino acids. Germline V CDR1 and CDR2: SEHNR, FQNEAQ (reference sequence). V dropped 5 bases and J dropped 0; count of bases not matched to a gene: 8. The CDR3 sequence: CASSQHQRGGSTDTQYF. The CDR3 nucleotides read TGTGCCAGCAGCCAACATCAGCGGGGGGGTAGCACAGATACGCAGTATTTT.

J is TRBJ2-1 and V is TRBV19; D remains unclear. The ends were cut back, 7 bases at V and 0 bases at J, with 10 bases in the middle. CDR1 is LNHDA and CDR2 is SQIVND in the germline V gene (reference sequence). The CDR3 is 14 amino acids. The CDR3 loop is CASNPYSSYNEQFF. In DNA form, the CDR3 reads TGTGCCAGTAATCCTTATAGCTCCTACAATGAGCAGTTCTTC.

This chain connects TRBV28 to TRBJ2-2; D may be TRBD1 (6 bases). This CDR3 spans 16 amino acids. Between the trimmed V and J ends, which lost 4 bases and 4 bases, there was a span of 16 bases. Germline V CDR1 and CDR2: MDHEN, SYDVKM. The CDR3 bases are TGTGCCAGCAGTTCCCCTCACAGGGTTGGCACCGGGGAGCTGTTTTTT. Protein product: CASSSPHRVGTGELFF. Filled out from reference TRBV28 and TRBJ2-2, the complete variable domain reads DVKVTQSSRYLVKRTGEKVFLECVQDMDHENMFWYRQDPGLGLRLIYFSYDVKMKEKGDIPEGYSVSREKKERFSLILESASTNQTSMYLCASSSPHRVGTGELFFGEGSRLTVL.

The table lists this clone with a count of one. The rearrangement joins TRBV18 to TRBJ2-7; D is perhaps TRBD2 (5 bases). The length of the CDR3 is 16 residues. From germline, CDR1 is KGHSH and CDR2 LQKENI. V lost 2 bases to trimming and J lost 0 bases, with 14 bases between them. The CDR3 is CASSPEEVPDSYEQYF. CDR3 bases: TGTGCCAGCTCACCAGAGGAGGTACCGGACTCCTACGAGCAGTACTTC. The full variable domain, rest sourced from reference TRBV18 and TRBJ2-7, is NAGVMQNPRHLVRRRGQEARLRCSPMKGHSHVYWYRQLPEEGLKFMVYLQKENIIDESGMPKERFSAEFPKEGPSILRIQQVVRGDSAAYFCASSPEEVPDSYEQYFGPGTRLTVT.

V usage is TRBV19 and J usage is TRBJ1-4; 9 positions match TRBD1. The CDR3 covers 13 residues. V was clipped by 9 bases and J by 5 bases; unmatched bases: 4. Per germline, CDR1 LNHDA and CDR2 SQIVND (reference sequence). CDR3 residues: CASGTGKNEKLFF. The CDR3 coding sequence is TGTGCCAGCGGGACAGGGAAAAATGAAAAACTGTTTTTT.

This CDR3 is CASSYRTGEAFF. For the CDR3, the DNA is TGTGCCAGCAGTTACAGGACAGGGGAAGCTTTCTTT. The chain employs TRBV6-6 and TRBJ1-1; the match to TRBD1 covers 8 bases. This CDR3 has 12 amino acids. The germline gives CDR1 MNHNY, CDR2 SVGAGI (reference sequence). V gave up 2 bases and J gave up 8 bases; unmatched junction bases: 1.

The chain recombines TRBV24-1 with TRBJ2-3; D gene ambiguous. The CDR3 runs 16 residues. Germline V lookup: CDR1 KGHDR, CDR2 SFDVKD. The germline V and J ends were trimmed by 4 bases and 6 bases, with 19 bases remaining between them. The CDR3 DNA follows: TGTGCCACCAGTGACTCCGGGTCATATCCATCGGATACGCAGTATTTT. It translates to CATSDSGSYPSDTQYF.

The V call is TRBV12-3 or TRBV12-4, the J call TRBJ2-1, with 7 bases identical to TRBD2. The CDR3 runs to 13 residues. V shed 2 bases, J shed 8 bases, and the junction held 3 bases outside the gene matches. The CDR3 spells CASSLMAGDEQFF. CDR3 in DNA: TGTGCCAGCAGTTTAATGGCGGGGGATGAGCAGTTCTTC.